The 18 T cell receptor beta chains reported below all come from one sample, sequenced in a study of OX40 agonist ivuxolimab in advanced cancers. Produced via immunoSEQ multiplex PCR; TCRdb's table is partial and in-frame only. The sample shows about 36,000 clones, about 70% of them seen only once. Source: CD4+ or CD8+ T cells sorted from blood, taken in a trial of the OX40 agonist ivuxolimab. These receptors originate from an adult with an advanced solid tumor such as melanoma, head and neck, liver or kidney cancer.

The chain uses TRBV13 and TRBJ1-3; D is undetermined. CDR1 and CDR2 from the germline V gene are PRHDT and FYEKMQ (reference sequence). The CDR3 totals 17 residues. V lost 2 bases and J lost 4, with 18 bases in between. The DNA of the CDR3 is TGTGCCAGCAGCTTACGAGGACGGCGAATAGAGGGAAACACCATATATTTT. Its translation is CASSLRGRRIEGNTIYF.

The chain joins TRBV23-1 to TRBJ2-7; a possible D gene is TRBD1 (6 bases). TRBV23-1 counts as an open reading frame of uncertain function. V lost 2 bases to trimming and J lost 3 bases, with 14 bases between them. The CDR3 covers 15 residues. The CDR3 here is CASSQKGHPIYEQYV. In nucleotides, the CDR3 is TGCGCCAGCAGTCAAAAGGGACACCCGATCTACGAGCAGTACGTC.

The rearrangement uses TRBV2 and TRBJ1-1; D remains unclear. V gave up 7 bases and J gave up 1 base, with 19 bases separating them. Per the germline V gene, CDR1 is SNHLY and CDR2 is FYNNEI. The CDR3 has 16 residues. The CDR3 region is CASIKGLRNTNTEAFF. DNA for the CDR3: TGTGCCAGCATTAAAGGGCTCCGGAATACGAACACTGAAGCTTTCTTT.

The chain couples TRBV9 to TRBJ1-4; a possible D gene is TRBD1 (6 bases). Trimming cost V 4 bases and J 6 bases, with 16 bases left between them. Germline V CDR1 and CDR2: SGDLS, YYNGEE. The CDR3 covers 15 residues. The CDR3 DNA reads TGTGCCAGCAGCCCCCAACCGCGGACAGATGAAAAACTGTTTTTT. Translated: CASSPQPRTDEKLFF.

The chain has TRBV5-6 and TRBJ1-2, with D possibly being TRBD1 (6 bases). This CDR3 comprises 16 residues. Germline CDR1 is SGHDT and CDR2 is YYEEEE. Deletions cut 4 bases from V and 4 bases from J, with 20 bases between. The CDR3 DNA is TGTGCCAGCAGCACAACAGGGATGACGCAGAGCTATGGCTACACCTTC. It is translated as CASSTTGMTQSYGYTF.

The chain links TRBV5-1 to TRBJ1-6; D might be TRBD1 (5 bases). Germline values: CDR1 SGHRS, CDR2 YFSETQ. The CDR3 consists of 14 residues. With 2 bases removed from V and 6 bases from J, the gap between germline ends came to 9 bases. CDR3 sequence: CASSLSGVNSPLHF. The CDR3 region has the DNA TGCGCCAGCAGCTTATCGGGGGTTAATTCACCCCTCCACTTT.

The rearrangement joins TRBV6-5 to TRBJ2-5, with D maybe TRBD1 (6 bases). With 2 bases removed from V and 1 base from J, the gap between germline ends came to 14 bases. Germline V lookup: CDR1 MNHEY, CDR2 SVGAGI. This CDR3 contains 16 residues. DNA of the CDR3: TGTGCCAGCAGTTACGGGGGCAGCGTGGCCCAAGAGACCCAGTACTTC. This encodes CASSYGGSVAQETQYF.

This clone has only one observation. The CDR3 region has the DNA TGTGCCAGCAGCTTTGGGACAGTGGAACCCCAGCATTTT. Amino acids: CASSFGTVEPQHF. The rearrangement joins TRBV11-3 to TRBJ1-5, with 7 positions matching TRBD1. V lost 3 bases, J lost 10 bases, and 6 bases stayed unmatched. This CDR3 spans 13 amino acids. CDR1 and CDR2 from the germline V gene are SGHNT and YENEEA.

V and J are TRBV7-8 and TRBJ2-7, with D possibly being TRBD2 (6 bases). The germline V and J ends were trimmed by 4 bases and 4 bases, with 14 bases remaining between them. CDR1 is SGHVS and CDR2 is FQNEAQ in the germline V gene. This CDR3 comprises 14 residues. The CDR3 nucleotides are TGTGCCAGCAGCTCGGGGGTGGGCATTTACGAGCAGTACGTC. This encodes CASSSGVGIYEQYV.

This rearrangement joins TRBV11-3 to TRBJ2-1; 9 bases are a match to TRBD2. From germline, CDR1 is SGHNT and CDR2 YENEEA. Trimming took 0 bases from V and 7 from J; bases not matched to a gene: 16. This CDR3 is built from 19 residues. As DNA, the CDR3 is TGTGCCAGCAGCTTAGACGGGTCAAATGCGGGGGGGTTCGGGAATGAGCAGTTCTTC. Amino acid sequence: CASSLDGSNAGGFGNEQFF.

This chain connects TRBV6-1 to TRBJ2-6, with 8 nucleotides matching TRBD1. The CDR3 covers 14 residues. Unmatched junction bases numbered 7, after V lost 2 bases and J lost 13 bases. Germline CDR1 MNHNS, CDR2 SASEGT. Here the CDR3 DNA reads TGTGCCAGCAGTGAAAGGACAGGGAGCTCGGTCCTGACTTTC. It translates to CASSERTGSSVLTF.

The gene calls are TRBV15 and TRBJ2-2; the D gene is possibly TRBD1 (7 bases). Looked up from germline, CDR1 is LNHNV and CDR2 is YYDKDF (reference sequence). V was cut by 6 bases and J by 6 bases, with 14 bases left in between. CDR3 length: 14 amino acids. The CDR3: CATSSFRGAGELFF. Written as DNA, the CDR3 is TGTGCCACCAGTAGCTTCAGGGGGGCCGGGGAGCTGTTTTTT.

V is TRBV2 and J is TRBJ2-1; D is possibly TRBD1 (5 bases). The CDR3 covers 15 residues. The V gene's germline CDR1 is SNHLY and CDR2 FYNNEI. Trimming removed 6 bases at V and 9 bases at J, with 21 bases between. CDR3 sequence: CASRRGLAIRREQFF. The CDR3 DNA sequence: TGTGCCAGCAGAAGGGGCCTCGCAATTCGGCGTGAGCAGTTCTTC.

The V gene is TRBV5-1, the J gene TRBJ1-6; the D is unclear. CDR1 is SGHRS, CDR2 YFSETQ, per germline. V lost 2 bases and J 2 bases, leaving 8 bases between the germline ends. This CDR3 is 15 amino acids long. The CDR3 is CASSFQPPYNSPLHF. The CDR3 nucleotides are TGCGCCAGCAGCTTTCAGCCCCCCTATAATTCACCCCTCCACTTT.

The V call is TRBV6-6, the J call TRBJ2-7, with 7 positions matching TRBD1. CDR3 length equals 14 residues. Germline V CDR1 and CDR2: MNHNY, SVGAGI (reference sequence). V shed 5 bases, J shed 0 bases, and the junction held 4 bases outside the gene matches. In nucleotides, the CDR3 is TGTGCCAGCAGTCCCGGGACAGTCTCCTACGAGCAGTACTTC. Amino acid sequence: CASSPGTVSYEQYF.

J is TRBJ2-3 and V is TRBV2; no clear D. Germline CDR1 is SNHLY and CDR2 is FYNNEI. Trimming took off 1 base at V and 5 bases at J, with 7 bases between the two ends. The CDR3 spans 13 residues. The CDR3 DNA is TGTGCCAGCAGTGAAGGGTATAGAGATACGCAGTATTTT. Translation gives CASSEGYRDTQYF.

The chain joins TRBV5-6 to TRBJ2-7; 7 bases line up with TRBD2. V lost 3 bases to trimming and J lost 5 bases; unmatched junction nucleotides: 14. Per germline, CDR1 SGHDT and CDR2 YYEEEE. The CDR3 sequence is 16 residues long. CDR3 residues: CASSSSGLVLPHEQYF. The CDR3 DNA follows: TGTGCCAGCAGCTCCTCCGGACTAGTACTGCCCCACGAGCAGTACTTC.

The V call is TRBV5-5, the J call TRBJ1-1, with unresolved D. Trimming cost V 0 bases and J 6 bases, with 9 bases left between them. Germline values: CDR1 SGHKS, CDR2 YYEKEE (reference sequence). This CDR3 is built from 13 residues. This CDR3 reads CASSLDLYSEAFF. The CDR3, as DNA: TGTGCCAGCAGCTTGGACCTCTATTCTGAAGCTTTCTTT.